What follows are 21 T cell receptor beta chains derived from one specimen sequenced in a study of STAT3 mutations in large granular lymphocyte leukemia. Using immunoSEQ multiplex PCR, the repertoire was profiled, and TCRdb retains in-frame clones only, with some absent. The data contain some 25,000 clones, about 94% of them singletons. Antigen specificity for these receptors is unknown. Study observations and caveats: In T-cell large granular lymphocyte leukemia, about half of patients showed multiple immunodominant subclonotypes.

Sequencing used peripheral blood mononuclear cells. These receptors were obtained from a man aged 40-49 years with T-cell large granular lymphocyte leukemia. Some clones in this sample may be carry-over from other donors' samples.

The genes are TRBV10-3 and TRBJ2-7; 7 nucleotides align to TRBD2. Germline V gives CDR1 ENHRY, CDR2 SYGVKD. CDR3 length: 18 amino acids. J was trimmed by 1 base and V by 4 bases; bases with no gene match: 16. The CDR3 sequence: CAISGEGRQAGKSYEQYF. Here the CDR3 DNA reads TGTGCCATCAGTGGGGAGGGTCGGCAGGCAGGGAAATCCTACGAGCAGTACTTC.

J is TRBJ2-5 and V is TRBV5-4; 7 bases are shared with TRBD2. Germline values: CDR1 SGHNT, CDR2 YYREEE (reference sequence). Trimming at V came to 1 base and at J to 5 bases, leaving 5 bases not matched to a gene. The CDR3 is 14 residues long. CDR3 sequence reads: CASSLLQGGETQYF. DNA for the CDR3: TGTGCCAGCAGCTTGTTGCAGGGAGGGGAGACCCAGTACTTC.

The V and J genes are TRBV30 and TRBJ2-7, with D maybe TRBD1 (5 bases). The germline V gene has CDR1 GTSNPN and CDR2 SVGIG (reference sequence). V was trimmed by 0 bases and J by 2 bases, leaving 8 bases between them. This CDR3 is 13 amino acids long. The CDR3 spells CAWSVGATYEQYF. DNA for the CDR3: TGTGCCTGGAGTGTAGGGGCCACCTACGAGCAGTACTTC.

The chain employs TRBV5-1 and TRBJ2-7, with TRBD1 as a possible D gene (6 bases). CDR1 and CDR2 from the germline V gene are SGHRS and YFSETQ. The CDR3 is 13 residues long. Trimming cost V 1 base and J 5 bases, with 10 bases left between them. In DNA form, the CDR3 reads TGCGCCAGCAGCTTGCTATACAGGGACGAGCAGTACTTC. As protein: CASSLLYRDEQYF.

The sample holds a few counts of this clone. The CDR3 region is CSVEAEGARGYTF. In nucleotides, the CDR3 is TGCAGCGTTGAAGCGGAAGGGGCGCGGGGCTACACCTTC. The chain is built from TRBV29-1 and TRBJ1-2; tentative D call: TRBD1 (5 bases). The CDR3 has 13 amino acids. Germline V gene data show CDR1 as SQVTM and CDR2 as ANQGSEA. V was cut by 1 base and J by 8 bases, with 14 bases left in between.

In DNA form, the CDR3 reads TGCGCCAGCAGCCAAGATCCAGGTCCCAGCGGCTACACCTTC. This translates into CASSQDPGPSGYTF. The chain is built from TRBV4-1 and TRBJ1-2, with D hard to call. The CDR3 runs to 14 residues. Per the germline V gene, CDR1 is MGHRA and CDR2 is YSYEKL. The ends were cut back, 0 bases at V and 8 bases at J, with 13 bases in the middle.

This clone was recorded once. This chain joins TRBV5-4 and TRBJ1-6, with D possibly being TRBD1 (5 bases). Germline V gene data show CDR1 as SGHNT and CDR2 as YYREEE (reference sequence). This CDR3 spans 14 amino acids. The ends were cut back, 0 bases at V and 9 bases at J, with 10 bases in the middle. The CDR3 bases are TGTGCCAGCAGCTTGGGCCAGGGTGGTTCACCCCTCCACTTT. Its translation: CASSLGQGGSPLHF.

V usage is TRBV18 and J usage is TRBJ1-5; D is unresolved. Trimming shortened V by 3 bases and J by 2 bases, and 8 bases separated the two germline ends. This CDR3 spans 14 amino acids. Germline CDR1 KGHSH, CDR2 LQKENI. CDR3 region: CASSPGVGNQPQHF. DNA of the CDR3: TGTGCCAGCTCACCCGGGGTGGGCAATCAGCCCCAGCATTTT.

The chain recombines TRBV7-9 with TRBJ2-7, with 11 bases aligning to TRBD1. The V gene end was trimmed by 8 bases and the J gene end by 6 bases; junction bases not matched to a gene: 9. The CDR3 has 14 amino acids. Germline lookup yields CDR1 SEHNR and CDR2 FQNEAQ (reference sequence). This chain's CDR3 is CASLPDRGLVEQYF. The CDR3 DNA is TGTGCCAGCCTTCCGGACAGGGGGCTGGTCGAGCAGTACTTC.

The CDR3 region is CASSSSPGLSGLELFF. CDR3 DNA: TGCGCCAGCAGCTCATCCCCCGGGCTTTCTGGACTCGAGCTGTTTTTT. This chain uses TRBV5-1 with TRBJ2-2, with D possibly being TRBD2 (5 bases). The CDR3 loop spans 16 amino acids. Trimming took off 3 bases at V and 11 bases at J, with 23 bases between the two ends. Germline V gene data show CDR1 as SGHRS and CDR2 as YFSETQ.

The rearrangement uses TRBV5-1 and TRBJ1-2; 9 nucleotides match TRBD1. Germline assignment: CDR1 SGHRS and CDR2 YFSETQ. The CDR3 runs 14 residues. Trimming cost V 2 bases and J 8 bases; bases outside gene matches: 7. The CDR3 coding sequence is TGCGCCAGCAGCTTAACAGGGGGCTTGGTCGGCTACACCTTC. It encodes CASSLTGGLVGYTF.

This clone was seen only once. The rearrangement links TRBV7-2 to TRBJ2-7; TRBD2 matches 7 bases. This CDR3 contains 15 residues. CDR1 is SGHTA and CDR2 is FQGNSA in the germline V gene. J was trimmed by 2 bases and V by 3 bases; bases with no gene match: 7. This chain's CDR3 is CASSLGDGGTYEQYF. The CDR3 DNA reads as TGTGCCAGCAGCTTGGGGGACGGGGGGACCTACGAGCAGTACTTC.

This chain links TRBV5-4 with TRBJ2-5; D is ambiguous. Germline CDR1 SGHNT, CDR2 YYREEE (reference sequence). This CDR3 contains 13 residues. The ends were cut back, 0 bases at V and 5 bases at J, with 8 bases in the middle. This CDR3 reads CASSLGNAETQYF. CDR3 coding DNA: TGTGCCAGCAGCTTGGGTAACGCGGAGACCCAGTACTTC.

V usage is TRBV27 and J usage is TRBJ2-5, with 7 bases matching TRBD2. The CDR3 has 18 amino acids. With V trimmed by 6 bases and J by 5 bases, 21 bases remained unmatched. Germline CDR1 and CDR2: MNHEY and SMNVEV (reference sequence). CDR3 residues: CASSPQSGVAGIWETQYF. CDR3 DNA sequence: TGTGCCAGCAGCCCACAGTCCGGGGTAGCGGGTATCTGGGAGACCCAGTACTTC.

This clone was picked up one time. The chain combines TRBV5-5 with TRBJ1-2; D ambiguous. With 2 bases removed from V and 2 bases from J, the gap between germline ends came to 10 bases. CDR1 SGHKS and CDR2 YYEKEE come from the germline V gene (reference sequence). The CDR3 totals 14 residues. CDR3 protein: CASSLGSQNYGYTF. CDR3 nucleotide sequence: TGTGCCAGCAGCTTAGGTAGTCAGAACTATGGCTACACCTTC.

The chain combines TRBV6-5 with TRBJ1-2, with D possibly TRBD1 on 5 matching bases. The CDR3 is 14 residues long. Looked up from germline, CDR1 is MNHEY and CDR2 is SVGAGI. V lost 8 bases, J lost 6 bases, and 19 bases lay in between. CDR3 in amino acids: CASGYLGQGHGYTF. CDR3 DNA: TGTGCCAGCGGATACCTCGGGCAGGGCCATGGCTACACCTTC.

The chain carries TRBV4-3 and TRBJ2-7; no reliable D call. From germline, CDR1 is LGHNA and CDR2 YSLEER. There are 13 residues in the CDR3. The ends were cut back, 3 bases at V and 0 bases at J, with 6 bases in the middle. In nucleotides, the CDR3 is TGCGCCAGCAGCCATTCTAGCTCCTACGAGCAGTACTTC. The encoded protein is CASSHSSSYEQYF.

The rearrangement links TRBV18 to TRBJ1-4; possible D gene TRBD1, 5 bases. The V end was cut by 3 bases, the J end by 4 bases, with 18 bases between. The CDR3 is 17 residues long. Germline V gives CDR1 KGHSH, CDR2 LQKENI. The chain's CDR3 is CASSPRQQGQGNEKLFF. The CDR3 DNA reads TGTGCCAGCTCACCGCGACAACAAGGTCAGGGTAATGAAAAACTGTTTTTT.

The rearrangement joins TRBV5-4 to TRBJ2-1; 8 bases agree with TRBD2. Germline CDR1 and CDR2: SGHNT and YYREEE (reference sequence). Trimming took 4 bases from V and 8 from J; bases not matched to a gene: 14. This CDR3 is built from 16 residues. This CDR3 reads CASSLPPGGGIDEQFF. Here the CDR3 DNA reads TGTGCCAGCAGCCTACCCCCGGGCGGGGGGATCGATGAGCAGTTCTTC.

This rearrangement joins TRBV18 to TRBJ1-2; TRBD1 aligns across 10 bases. In germline, CDR1 is KGHSH, CDR2 LQKENI. With V trimmed by 2 bases and J by 2 bases, 2 bases remained unmatched. This CDR3 has 15 residues. The CDR3 loop is CASSPGTGVNYGYTF. CDR3 coding DNA: TGTGCCAGCTCACCAGGGACAGGGGTGAACTATGGCTACACCTTC.

For this clone: The junction does not match germline at one end; this may be a read error. The chain joins TRBV7-9 to TRBJ2-5; 9 bases fit TRBD2. The CDR3 runs 14 residues. Germline CDR1 is SEHNR and CDR2 is FQNEAQ (reference sequence). The CDR3, as DNA: TGTGCCAGCTGCTTAGCGGGGGCACAAGAGACCCAGTACTTC. It specifies CASCLAGAQETQYF.